A selection of T cell receptor beta chains follows, all from one sample in a study of Graves' ophthalmopathy and Graves' hyperthyroidism. Using its own MiXCR run on the multiplex PCR reads, TCRdb lists one record per CDR3 protein. The sample shows about 25,000 distinct CDR3 sequences, 45% to 60% of them seen only once. The sample taken for sequencing was peripheral blood. The receptors originated from an adult woman with stable Graves' hyperthyroidism. The CDR3 runs from the conserved cysteine through the conserved F or W. The order of the fields is J gene, V gene, CDR3 protein.

j_gene: TRBJ2-2; v_gene: TRBV5-6; CDR3aa: CASSQMEGGELFF
j_gene: TRBJ1-1; v_gene: TRBV7-3; CDR3aa: CASRVGGPNTEAFF
j_gene: TRBJ2-7; v_gene: TRBV19; CDR3aa: CASSIAQGAWGYEQYF
j_gene: TRBJ1-2; v_gene: TRBV5-1; CDR3aa: CASSRVYGYTF
j_gene: TRBJ2-3; v_gene: TRBV6-4; CDR3aa: CASSDVAGGPDTQYF
j_gene: TRBJ1-3; v_gene: TRBV20-1; CDR3aa: CSASLPRGWYGNTIYF
j_gene: TRBJ2-5; v_gene: TRBV11-2; CDR3aa: CASRIPGRDQETQYF
j_gene: TRBJ2-3; v_gene: TRBV7-3; CDR3aa: CASSRFSSGTPTDTQYF
j_gene: TRBJ2-5; v_gene: TRBV3-1; CDR3aa: CASSQEGQGDETQYF
j_gene: TRBJ1-5; v_gene: TRBV2; CDR3aa: CATGLRSNQPQHF
j_gene: TRBJ1-1; v_gene: TRBV14; CDR3aa: CASSQVGNTEAFF
j_gene: TRBJ2-2; v_gene: TRBV2; CDR3aa: CASGYGRTTGELFF
j_gene: TRBJ1-1; v_gene: TRBV6-4; CDR3aa: CASSVLMNTEAFF
j_gene: TRBJ2-5; v_gene: TRBV19; CDR3aa: CASSIDQETQYF
j_gene: TRBJ1-2; v_gene: TRBV2; CDR3aa: CASSERRRDSYTF
j_gene: TRBJ1-6; v_gene: TRBV7-2; CDR3aa: CASSGRYSPLHF
j_gene: TRBJ2-7; v_gene: TRBV7-2; CDR3aa: CASSPLAGASDEQYF
j_gene: TRBJ1-5; v_gene: TRBV10-3; CDR3aa: CAIREDGSNQPQHF